These 30 T cell receptor beta chains came from one sample sequenced in a study of CXCR3-negative and CXCR3-positive naive CD8 T cells. Researchers prepared the TRB cDNA libraries using 5' RACE with UMI labels. Following a re-call of the 5' RACE reads, TCRdb has one entry per CDR3 protein and lacks DNA. This repertoire includes tens of thousands of distinct CDR3 sequences. Sequencing was done on a sample of naive CXCR3- CD8+ T cells from blood. Subset reported: CD45RO-CCR7+CD27+CD95- naive CD8+ T cells lacking CXCR3 (TNR3-). The receptors were sampled from a human donor in good health. Some clones in this sample may be carry-over from other donors' samples.

CDR3: CVGGPRCTDTQYF. This chain uses TRBV28 with TRBJ2-3; TCRdb proposes TRBD2, but this gene call is untestable without DNA. Germline lookup yields CDR1 MDHEN and CDR2 SYDVKM. This CDR3 has 13 residues. The full variable domain, with the rest looked up from reference TRBV28 and TRBJ2-3, is DVKVTQSSRYLVKRTGEKVFLECVQDMDHENMFWYRQDPGLGLRLIYFSYDVKMKEKGDIPEGYSVSREKKERFSLILESASTNQTSMYLCVGGPRCTDTQYFGPGTRLTVL.

This chain uses TRBV6-4 with TRBJ2-1; TCRdb's D call, TRBD1, is unchecked because there is no DNA. The CDR3 is 16 amino acids. Germline assignment: CDR1 MRHNA and CDR2 SNTAGT. CDR3 amino acids: CASSEGPGGLANEQFF.

This rearrangement joins TRBV7-2 to TRBJ2-1; TCRdb returns TRBD2, unconfirmable since there is no DNA. Germline V gene lookup returns CDR1 SGHTA and CDR2 FQGNSA. The CDR3 spans 18 residues. This CDR3 reads CASSFTIPTPGLAVEQFF.

The chain has TRBV6-2 or TRBV6-3 and TRBJ2-7; TCRdb designates TRBD2, a call that cannot be tested without DNA. The CDR3 loop spans 14 amino acids. From germline, CDR1 is MNHEY and CDR2 SVGEGT. The CDR3: CASSPGGFSYEQYF.

The chain employs TRBV24-1 and TRBJ1-1; TCRdb's D gene call, TRBD1, goes unchecked for lack of DNA. The CDR3 is 17 amino acids. Germline-derived CDR1 and CDR2 are KGHDR and SFDVKD. The CDR3 loop reads CATSDCKIGQANTEAFF.

V usage is TRBV4-3 and J usage is TRBJ2-1. CDR1 is LGHNA and CDR2 is YSLEER in the germline V gene. The length of the CDR3 is 16 residues. CDR3 sequence: CASSQGLQAEYNEQFF.

The chain uses TRBV29-1 and TRBJ1-1. CDR3 length: 13 amino acids. CDR1 SQVTM and CDR2 ANQGSEA come from the germline V gene. CDR3 residues: CSVEGGGITEAFF.

The chain joins TRBV6-4 to TRBJ2-2; TCRdb outputs TRBD1, but without DNA this stays unchecked. Germline V gives CDR1 MRHNA, CDR2 SNTAGT. This CDR3 is built from 13 residues. Here the CDR3 reads CASSDGGAGELFF.

V usage is TRBV7-7 and J usage is TRBJ2-3; TCRdb indicates TRBD2, and absent DNA this call remains unverified. The CDR3 has 13 residues. Germline lookup yields CDR1 SSHAT and CDR2 FNYEAQ (reference sequence). This CDR3 reads CASSLIPPDTQYF.

J is TRBJ2-2 and V is TRBV29-1; TCRdb lists TRBD2, though no DNA is available to test this call. This CDR3 is built from 15 residues. Germline CDR1 reads SQVTM; CDR2 reads ANQGSEA. CDR3 residues: CSVVGTSGGTGELFF.

The J gene is TRBJ2-2, the V gene TRBV29-1. Germline CDR1 reads SQVTM; CDR2 reads ANQGSEA. There are 13 residues in the CDR3. CDR3: CSVEGSYTGELFF.

V gene TRBV24-1 combines with J gene TRBJ2-1; checking the TCRdb D call of TRBD2 is not possible without DNA. Germline V lookup: CDR1 KGHDR, CDR2 SFDVKD. CDR3 size: 17 residues. CDR3 protein: CATSDRLAGPTYNEQFF.

The gene calls are TRBV29-1 and TRBJ2-7; the D call of TRBD1 rests on TCRdb alone, since no DNA is present to check it. Germline V gene lookup returns CDR1 SQVTM and CDR2 ANQGSEA. The length of the CDR3 is 13 residues. The CDR3 protein is CSVEGTGTYEQYF.

The rearrangement uses TRBV4-1 and TRBJ2-7; with no DNA, the TCRdb D assignment of TRBD2 cannot be verified. The CDR3 is 13 amino acids. Per the germline V gene, CDR1 is MGHRA and CDR2 is YSYEKL. The CDR3 spells CASSDQGGYEQYF.

The V gene is TRBV5-1, the J gene TRBJ2-7. The CDR3 length is 12 residues. CDR1 is SGHRS, CDR2 YFSETQ, per germline. The chain's CDR3 is CASSVIPKEQYF.

The rearrangement uses TRBV29-1 and TRBJ2-1; TCRdb returns TRBD1, unconfirmable since there is no DNA. From germline, CDR1 is SQVTM and CDR2 ANQGSEA. The CDR3 spans 13 residues. CDR3 region: CSVETGGPAEQFF.

The chain carries TRBV3-1 and TRBJ2-1; TCRdb picks TRBD2, but there is no DNA to check that call. This CDR3 comprises 17 residues. Germline assignment: CDR1 LGHDT and CDR2 YNNKEL (reference sequence). CDR3 region: CASSHFMRGRPGNEQFF.

The chain joins TRBV4-3 to TRBJ1-2. The germline gives CDR1 LGHNA, CDR2 YSLEER. The CDR3 runs to 19 residues. The CDR3 loop reads CASSQRDQTRAPDQEGYTF.

This chain uses TRBV5-5 with TRBJ2-6; the D call from TCRdb, TRBD2, cannot be confirmed without DNA. From germline, CDR1 is SGHKS and CDR2 YYEKEE (reference sequence). This CDR3 has 14 residues. CDR3 protein: CASSLLTAPNVLTF. Drawing the rest from reference TRBV5-5 and TRBJ2-6, the complete variable domain is DAGVTQSPTHLIKTRGQQVTLRCSPISGHKSVSWYQQVLGQGPQFIFQYYEKEERGRGNFPDRFSARQFPNYSSELNVNALLLGDSALYLCASSLLTAPNVLTFGAGSRLTVL.

The rearrangement joins TRBV20-1 to TRBJ2-7; TCRdb's D call, TRBD2, is unchecked because there is no DNA. The CDR3 is made up of 13 amino acids. CDR1 and CDR2 from the germline V gene are DFQATT and SNEGSKA (reference sequence). This chain's CDR3 is CSASSDSSYEQYF.

The rearrangement uses TRBV10-3 and TRBJ2-5; TCRdb lists TRBD1, though no DNA is available to test this call. CDR3 length: 14 residues. CDR1 is ENHRY, CDR2 SYGVKD, per germline. CDR3 sequence reads: CAIRDDRGQETQYF.

The chain has TRBV5-1 and TRBJ2-1; TCRdb calls TRBD1, which cannot be checked without DNA. The CDR3 totals 15 residues. Germline loops: CDR1 SGHRS, CDR2 YFSETQ. CDR3 sequence reads: CASSGGQGIYNEQFF.

This chain connects TRBV5-1 to TRBJ2-7; no DNA is available, so the TRBD1 call from TCRdb remains unchecked. The CDR3 length is 13 residues. The germline CDR1 and CDR2 sequences are SGHRS and YFSETQ. CDR3 sequence: CASSYGTAYEQYF.

The genes are TRBV4-2 and TRBJ2-7; the TRBD2 assignment by TCRdb is unverifiable without DNA. The CDR3 is 16 amino acids. Germline-derived CDR1 and CDR2 are LGHNA and YNFKEQ. The CDR3 is CASSQDLAGGAEEQYF.

The V call is TRBV7-2, the J call TRBJ1-6; the TRBD1 assignment by TCRdb is unverifiable without DNA. The CDR3 contains 17 residues. CDR1 and CDR2 (germline): SGHTA, FQGNSA. The CDR3 region is CASSLWGTGANNSPLHF.

The CDR3 loop is CASRARGLGPYEQYF. This chain uses TRBV2 with TRBJ2-7; the TCRdb call, TRBD1, lacks DNA for checking. The CDR3 covers 15 residues. Germline loops: CDR1 SNHLY, CDR2 FYNNEI. Filled out from reference TRBV2 and TRBJ2-7, the complete variable domain reads EPEVTQTPSHQVTQMGQEVILRCVPISNHLYFYWYRQILGQKVEFLVSFYNNEISEKSEIFDDQFSVERPDGSNFTLKIRSTKLEDSAMYFCASRARGLGPYEQYFGPGTRLTVT.

V gene TRBV19 combines with J gene TRBJ2-6. Germline V gene lookup returns CDR1 LNHDA and CDR2 SQIVND (reference sequence). This CDR3 is 15 amino acids long. This CDR3 reads CASSIQGSGANVLTF.

The J gene is TRBJ2-3, the V gene TRBV5-4; TCRdb proposes TRBD2, but this gene call is untestable without DNA. CDR3 length: 17 residues. Germline V gene lookup returns CDR1 SGHNT and CDR2 YYREEE (reference sequence). CDR3: CASSLPTSGGSTDTQYF.

V is TRBV5-4 and J is TRBJ1-5. The V gene's germline CDR1 is SGHNT and CDR2 YYREEE (reference sequence). The CDR3 spans 17 residues. The CDR3 is CASSSTDEGLSNQPQHF.

The chain links TRBV20-1 to TRBJ2-1; TCRdb returns TRBD1, unconfirmable since there is no DNA. Germline V CDR1 and CDR2: DFQATT, SNEGSKA (reference sequence). This CDR3 region has 14 residues. The CDR3 here is CSTATGTVYNEQFF.